This entry describes one TCR beta chain. There is no known antigen for this receptor. No per-base quality is available; no much larger clone lies one base away. The data were taken from a study of blood T cells in healthy people across ages (dated by TCRdb to between 2014 and 2017). With regard to the full study: In model experiments, template switching captured roughly one uniquely barcoded TCR beta cDNA molecule for every two T cells. Donors were grouped into four age groups: young (average approximately 16 years), middle-aged (39), aged (62) and long-lived (approximately 78). For two donors (one aged 18 to 29 and one aged 80 or older), the study analyzed two additional independent replicas of 1 million unique cDNA reads from the same blood draw. Using deep sequencing normalized with unique cDNA molecular identifiers, the study measured how TCR beta repertoire diversity changes with age.

The library was prepared using 5' RACE. The sequencer was an Illumina HiSeq 2500. A second PCR of 7 to 11 cycles was performed with a sample-barcoded 5' primer and a J-beta primer mix. A unique molecular identifier was introduced onto each TCR beta cDNA molecule by a template-switch 5' adaptor carrying 12 random nucleotides. Each sample yielded at least 2.5 million CDR3-containing paired-end reads. First-strand cDNA was synthesized from all RNA with the Mint cDNA synthesis kit, primed by a TRBC-specific oligonucleotide. Following uracil-DNA glycosylase treatment, all cDNA underwent a first 18-cycle PCR with the universal primers M1SS and BC2_uni_R. In the source study's methods: For normalization, 1 million high-quality reads, each with a distinct molecular identifier, were randomly selected from each sample. Reads with shared molecular identifiers were discarded instead of being binned into consensus sequences. MiTCR, with a Q25 quality threshold and the strictest error-elimination algorithm, was used for CDR3 identification, clonotype clustering and error correction. A nonparametric unseen species model using Euler transformation provided a lower-bound estimate of total TCR beta diversity. TCRdb passed the public sequencing reads through fastp at Q25 and MiXCR, retaining productive beta sequences. Each CDR3 protein gets just one entry, which takes the most common genes and DNA from the rows behind it. TCRdb assigned the V and J calls; the authors' analysis was not used. A total of nearly 800,000 distinct CDR3 sequences appear in this sample, about 25% of them only once. The ten largest clones add up to 3% to 4.5% of the sample.

Donors were a few dozen systemically healthy Caucasian individuals from Russia aged roughly 6 to 100 years. Ten milliliters of peripheral blood were drawn from each donor into EDTA-treated Vacutainer tubes. Ficoll-Paque density-gradient centrifugation was used to isolate PBMCs, with at least 6.5 million per sample. Total RNA was extracted from PBMCs with Trizol reagent, with at least 6 micrograms obtained per sample. For every donor, flow cytometry on a PBMC aliquot measured the percentage of naive CD45RAhigh/CD27high T cells. What the work shows at the level of the full study, not this receptor alone: Donor CMV infection status was unknown, potentially confounding age-related changes in expanded clonotypes. Observed TCR beta diversity correlated strongly with the percentage of naive T cells measured by flow cytometry. Total diversity estimates from one million sequenced T cells were considered lower bounds and underestimates. Because profiling used bulk unsorted PBMCs, naive and antigen-experienced compartments could not be compared conclusively. As age increased, observed TCR beta diversity per million T cells dropped in a roughly linear way, and a significant reduction was already evident by age about 36. Compared with the aged group, more naive CD4+ T cells, fewer expanded clones and increased TCR diversity were shown by the long-lived group, suggesting age selection.

This same sample was also part of a study on T cells of mothers and their children. Per that second paper: The donors were nine systemically healthy Caucasian individuals, made up of three mothers and their six children. cDNA synthesis consumed the entire amount of extracted RNA, loaded at around 1.5 ug RNA in each 15 ul reaction. In the second PCR, sample barcodes and 2-4 random nucleotides were introduced via the M1S primer. More than 9 million TCR beta CDR3 reads were obtained from each mother, and roughly 3.1 million reads were obtained from each child. TCR recombination output is similarly shaped by thymic selection in related and unrelated pairs, with a minor effect exerted by inherited differences. Normalized repertoire overlap in related mother-child pairs was always slightly higher than in unrelated mother-child pairs, but the difference was never significant. With a sensitivity of 90 to 100 clones per million clonotypes, no persistent microchimeric T cell clones were detected. The study used deep NGS to compare TCR beta repertoires of mothers and children, seeking features distinguishing related mother-child pairs from unrelated individuals. Mothers averaged around 40 +/- 4 years of age and children averaged 11 +/- 4 years. After adapter ligation was performed with NEBNext reagents, the libraries were sequenced on an Illumina HiSeq 2000 with 100+100 nt paired-end reads. To prevent cross-contamination, the mother and child libraries were prepared one month apart and sequenced in separate runs. Between roughly 500,000 and 2,100,000 distinct TCR beta clonotypes were identified per donor. Naive TCR beta clonotypes were estimated from low-frequency clonotypes matched to each donor's FACS-determined naive share, without sorting.

The TCR originated in a boy aged 5-17 years in good health. Sequenced: blood.

The sequenced DNA is TGTGCCAGCAGTTACCCGGGACCGCTCTATGGCTACACCTTC. Translation gives CASSYPGPLYGYTF. This chain is built from TRBV6-2 or TRBV6-3 and TRBJ1-2, with TRBD1 tentatively as D gene (5 bases match). Measured from the cysteine to the phenylalanine, the CDR3 is 14 residues long. The only DNA kept is the CDR3, 42 bases in frame from the first base. V loses 2 bases of germline sequence and J loses 4 bases, and the interval between the two ends is 11 bases. According to the germline V gene, CDR1 reads MNHEY and CDR2 reads SVGEGT.